The 26 T cell receptor beta chains below all came from one sample that was sequenced in a study of CD39 and CD103 CD8 tumor-infiltrating T cells. Profiling relied on immunoSEQ multiplex PCR, and the TCRdb table lists in-frame clones only, not all of them. Of over 15,000 clones detected, about nine tenths appear once; the ten largest clones hold more than 3.5%. The sequencing sample was made of CD8+ T cells sorted from blood. Subset in this sample: total memory CD8 T cells (CD45RA-CCR7+/-) from blood or uninvolved lymph node. These receptors originate from a human donor with head and neck squamous cell carcinoma.

The CDR3 reads CASSLDSLTLSTGELFF. CDR3 bases: TGTGCCAGCAGCTTGGATTCGCTGACACTGAGCACCGGGGAGCTGTTTTTT. V and J are TRBV5-4 and TRBJ2-2; D not resolved. Between the trimmed V and J ends, which lost 0 bases and 4 bases, there was a span of 16 bases. Germline V gene data show CDR1 as SGHNT and CDR2 as YYREEE (reference sequence). The CDR3 covers 17 residues.

CDR3 DNA: TGTGCCAGCAGTTACGAGGGAACAGGCGAGGAGACCCAGTACTTC. As protein: CASSYEGTGEETQYF. This rearrangement joins TRBV6-6 to TRBJ2-5; tentatively, D is TRBD1 or TRBD2 (5 bases each). This CDR3 contains 15 residues. V lost 2 bases to trimming and J lost 5 bases, with 15 bases between them. Germline V gives CDR1 MNHNY, CDR2 SVGAGI (reference sequence).

V and J are TRBV11-2 and TRBJ2-4; the D call may be TRBD1 or TRBD2 (5 bases each). The CDR3 is 16 residues long. Germline CDR1 reads SGHAT; CDR2 reads FQNNGV. Trimming removed 0 bases from V and 8 bases from J, with 17 bases in between. The CDR3 spells CASSLDPGPTWDIQYF. The CDR3 DNA reads TGTGCCAGCAGCTTAGACCCGGGGCCCACATGGGACATTCAGTACTTC.

This chain joins TRBV11-2 and TRBJ2-1, with TRBD2 matching 10 bases. CDR3 size: 18 residues. Trimming at V came to 1 base and at J to 4 bases, leaving 10 bases not matched to a gene. The germline V gene has CDR1 SGHAT and CDR2 FQNNGV. The CDR3 region is CASSLVYSSGGSYNEQFF. In DNA form, the CDR3 reads TGTGCCAGCAGCTTAGTGTATTCTAGCGGGGGCTCATACAATGAGCAGTTCTTC. The whole variable domain, remainder taken from reference TRBV11-2 and TRBJ2-1, is EAGVAQSPRYKIIEKRQSVAFWCNPISGHATLYWYQQILGQGPKLLIQFQNNGVVDDSQLPKDRFSAERLKGVDSTLKIQPAKLEDSAVYLCASSLVYSSGGSYNEQFFGPGTRLTVL.

The chain links TRBV7-9 to TRBJ1-2; D remains ambiguous. Looked up from germline, CDR1 is SEHNR and CDR2 is FQNEAQ (reference sequence). The CDR3 is 16 residues long. Trimming stripped 5 bases from V and 1 base from J, with 17 bases between. The CDR3 loop is CASSALITGDNYGYTF. DNA for the CDR3: TGTGCCAGCAGCGCACTAATTACTGGAGATAACTATGGCTACACCTTC.

The chain employs TRBV5-1 and TRBJ2-7, with 7 positions matching TRBD1. Losses at the gene ends were 4 bases for V and 4 bases for J; bases not matched to a gene: 2. Germline CDR1 is SGHRS and CDR2 is YFSETQ. The CDR3 totals 12 residues. The CDR3 coding sequence is TGCGCCAGCAGCGGACAGGCGTACGAGCAGTACTTC. This codes for CASSGQAYEQYF. Full variable domain (rest looked up from reference TRBV5-1 and TRBJ2-7): KAGVTQTPRYLIKTRGQQVTLSCSPISGHRSVSWYQQTPGQGLQFLFEYFSETQRNKGNFPGRFSGRQFSNSRSEMNVSTLELGDSALYLCASSGQAYEQYFGPGTRLTVT.

In this sample, this clone turned up once. The V call is TRBV12-5, the J call TRBJ1-5, with TRBD1 identical over 10 bases. Germline assignment: CDR1 LGHNT and CDR2 FRNRAP. This CDR3 comprises 16 residues. With 0 bases clipped from V and 5 bases from J, the junction kept 4 bases outside the gene matches. The CDR3 nucleotides are TGTGCTAGTGGTTTGGTGACAGGGGGCTACGATCAGCCCCAGCATTTT. This translates into CASGLVTGGYDQPQHF. The full variable domain, rest sourced from reference TRBV12-5 and TRBJ1-5, is DARVTQTPRHKVTEMGQEVTMRCQPILGHNTVFWYRQTMMQGLELLAYFRNRAPLDDSGMPKDRFSAEMPDATLATLKIQPSEPRDSAVYFCASGLVTGGYDQPQHFGDGTRLSIL.

The J gene is TRBJ2-2, the V gene TRBV6-1; D call uncertain. V lost 0 bases to trimming and J lost 4 bases, with 6 bases between them. CDR1 is MNHNS and CDR2 is SASEGT in the germline V gene. CDR3 size: 14 residues. Here the CDR3 DNA reads TGTGCCAGCAGTGAAGCGGGCCGCACCGGGGAGCTGTTTTTT. Its protein is CASSEAGRTGELFF.

The V gene is TRBV7-8, the J gene TRBJ2-1, with 10 bases fitting TRBD1. V lost 2 bases to trimming and J lost 4 bases; unmatched junction nucleotides: 5. The CDR3 runs 16 residues. Germline V gene lookup returns CDR1 SGHVS and CDR2 FQNEAQ. The CDR3 sequence: CASSLYGTGVYNEQFF. The CDR3 nucleotides read TGTGCCAGCAGCTTATACGGGACAGGGGTATACAATGAGCAGTTCTTC.

The V and J genes are TRBV19 and TRBJ1-5; tentative D call: TRBD1 (5 bases). Per the germline V gene, CDR1 is LNHDA and CDR2 is SQIVND (reference sequence). V dropped 1 base and J dropped 5 bases, with 15 bases sitting between them. The CDR3 loop spans 16 amino acids. CDR3 protein: CASSIGETVTYQPQHF. The CDR3 region has the DNA TGTGCCAGTAGTATAGGGGAGACAGTAACTTATCAGCCCCAGCATTTT. Complete variable domain (other parts from reference TRBV19 and TRBJ1-5): DGGITQSPKYLFRKEGQNVTLSCEQNLNHDAMYWYRQDPGQGLRLIYYSQIVNDFQKGDIAEGYSVSREKKESFPLTVTSAQKNPTAFYLCASSIGETVTYQPQHFGDGTRLSIL.

The V gene is TRBV27, the J gene TRBJ2-1; the D is unclear. The CDR3 spans 11 residues. V gave up 3 bases and J gave up 6 bases, with 3 bases separating them. Germline CDR1 is MNHEY and CDR2 is SMNVEV (reference sequence). The CDR3 DNA is TGTGCCAGCAGTTTTGTCAATGAGCAGTTCTTC. Protein product: CASSFVNEQFF.

V and J are TRBV27 and TRBJ1-2; D possibly corresponds to TRBD1 (5 bases). Germline CDR1 is MNHEY and CDR2 is SMNVEV (reference sequence). The ends were cut back, 9 bases at V and 7 bases at J, with 18 bases in the middle. The length of the CDR3 is 13 residues. CDR3 loop: CASRDAAGFGYTF. In DNA form, the CDR3 reads TGTGCCAGTCGGGACGCCGCTGGATTTGGCTACACCTTC.

This chain links TRBV5-4 with TRBJ1-2; D might be TRBD1 (6 bases). The CDR3 is 17 residues long. Trimming removed 2 bases at V and 4 bases at J, with 21 bases between. Germline loops: CDR1 SGHNT, CDR2 YYREEE (reference sequence). The CDR3 nucleotides read TGTGCCAGCAGCTTATCAGGGGCGGTGTGGGCGGGCTATGGCTACACCTTC. Translating it yields CASSLSGAVWAGYGYTF.

This chain links TRBV14 with TRBJ1-1, with unresolved D. The CDR3 has 14 amino acids. The V gene lost 4 bases and the J gene lost 3 bases, with 12 bases spanning the gap. The V gene's germline CDR1 is SGHDN and CDR2 FVKESK. The CDR3 reads CASSLAPGYTEAFF. DNA of the CDR3: TGTGCCAGCAGCCTCGCCCCGGGGTACACTGAAGCTTTCTTT.

CDR3 residues: CASSIGTGPNYGYTF. The CDR3 DNA sequence: TGTGCCAGTAGTATAGGGACAGGACCTAACTATGGCTACACCTTC. The chain links TRBV19 to TRBJ1-2, with 7 nucleotides matching TRBD1. Germline CDR1 and CDR2: LNHDA and SQIVND (reference sequence). The CDR3 length is 15 residues. J gave up 0 bases and V 1 base, and 2 bases lay outside the gene matches.

The V gene is TRBV4-2, the J gene TRBJ2-5; 9 bases match TRBD1. The CDR3 loop spans 16 amino acids. The trim removed 0 bases at V and 5 bases at J, leaving 7 bases unmatched. CDR1 is LGHNA, CDR2 YNFKEQ, per germline. The CDR3 coding sequence is TGTGCCAGCAGCCAAGAGCGGGACAGGGCTTGGGAGACCCAGTACTTC. Its translation: CASSQERDRAWETQYF.

The chain links TRBV18 to TRBJ1-1; D gene unclear. The CDR3 covers 15 residues. V was clipped by 6 bases and J by 4 bases, with 18 bases between them. CDR1 is KGHSH, CDR2 LQKENI, per germline. The CDR3 DNA reads as TGTGCCAGCTCCCTGCGGGAGACTCTGGTCACTGAAGCTTTCTTT. It is translated as CASSLRETLVTEAFF.

The chain employs TRBV6-5 and TRBJ1-6; no definite D call. There are 13 residues in the CDR3. Germline CDR1 MNHEY, CDR2 SVGAGI. Trimming left V 2 bases short and J 9 bases short, with 8 bases between. CDR3 region: CASSYGGVSPLHF. The DNA of the CDR3 is TGTGCCAGCAGTTACGGCGGGGTTTCACCCCTCCACTTT.

V and J are TRBV29-1 and TRBJ2-7; D is unresolved. Germline-derived CDR1 and CDR2 are SQVTM and ANQGSEA. The CDR3 is made up of 12 amino acids. V was shortened by 4 bases and J by 7 bases, with 14 bases between the two germline ends. The CDR3: CSVAAAEVEQYF. CDR3 nucleotides: TGCAGCGTTGCGGCGGCGGAAGTAGAGCAGTACTTC.

V usage is TRBV6-1 and J usage is TRBJ2-2; no clear D. Germline-derived CDR1 and CDR2 are MNHNS and SASEGT. This CDR3 is built from 15 residues. The V end lost 3 bases, the J end lost 3 bases, and 11 bases lay between the germline ends. The CDR3, as DNA: TGTGCCAGCAGTGACGGGCAGGCCGACACCGGGGAGCTGTTTTTT. It codes for CASSDGQADTGELFF.

The V gene is TRBV28, the J gene TRBJ2-7; D is unresolved. Germline V gives CDR1 MDHEN, CDR2 SYDVKM. This CDR3 spans 15 amino acids. V lost 5 bases to trimming and J lost 0 bases, with 14 bases between them. The CDR3 here is CASSLYQASSYEQYF. The CDR3 DNA reads TGTGCCAGCAGTCTGTACCAGGCTAGCTCCTACGAGCAGTACTTC.

The chain uses TRBV1 and TRBJ1-6. TRBV1 is a listed pseudogene. The CDR3 runs to 19 residues. In DNA form, the CDR3 reads TGCACCAGCAGCCAGGATCAACGGACCTCATACTTAACTAATTCACCCCTCCACTTT. Protein sequence: CTSSQDQRTSYLTNSPLHF.

The J gene is TRBJ1-1, the V gene TRBV6-1; TRBD1 matches 7 bases. V gave up 6 bases and J gave up 1 base; unmatched junction bases: 2. Germline V CDR1 and CDR2: MNHNS, SASEGT. The length of the CDR3 is 13 residues. This CDR3 reads CASSGTENTEAFF. The CDR3 DNA reads as TGTGCCAGCAGCGGGACAGAGAACACTGAAGCTTTCTTT.

The genes are TRBV7-9 and TRBJ2-1; TRBD1 might be the D (6 bases). CDR1 and CDR2 from the germline V gene are SEHNR and FQNEAQ (reference sequence). The germline V and J ends were trimmed by 5 bases and 7 bases, with 12 bases remaining between them. The CDR3 has 13 amino acids. The CDR3 nucleotides read TGTGCCAGCAGCCCACCACAGGGTAATGAGCAGTTCTTC. Translating it yields CASSPPQGNEQFF.

This chain links TRBV15 with TRBJ1-5; D may be TRBD1 (6 bases). The CDR3 is 14 amino acids. V was clipped by 0 bases and J by 6 bases, with 9 bases between them. Germline CDR1 and CDR2: LNHNV and YYDKDF (reference sequence). CDR3 nucleotide sequence: TGTGCCACCAGCAGAGACAGGGGCGGTCAGCCCCAGCATTTT. Protein sequence: CATSRDRGGQPQHF.

The rearrangement links TRBV2 to TRBJ2-2; 8 bases are shared with TRBD1. With V trimmed by 5 bases and J by 3 bases, 8 bases remained unmatched. The CDR3 totals 16 residues. The V gene's germline CDR1 is SNHLY and CDR2 FYNNEI. Here the CDR3 reads CASSLNRGMYTGELFF. CDR3 bases: TGTGCCAGCAGTTTAAACAGGGGGATGTACACCGGGGAGCTGTTTTTT.